Listed below are T cell receptor beta chains from one sample, sequenced in a study of cytomegalovirus exposure and HLA in healthy donors. Only in-frame clones appear in the TCRdb table, and some are missing; sequencing was by immunoSEQ multiplex PCR. The sample yields some 70,000 clones, roughly 95% seen once. Material for sequencing was PBMCs. Receptor source: a young man in good health and CMV-seronegative. CDR3s include the opening cysteine and the closing phenylalanine or tryptophan. The order of the fields is CDR3 protein, CDR3 length, V gene, J gene.

CDR3aa: CASSPQGSNQPQHF
len: 14
v_gene: TRBV18
j_gene: TRBJ1-5

CDR3aa: CATGTGQETQYF
len: 12
v_gene: TRBV10-3
j_gene: TRBJ2-5

CDR3aa: CASSLGQGHVGYTF
len: 14
v_gene: TRBV7-9
j_gene: TRBJ1-2

CDR3aa: CASRRGTDSNQPQHF
len: 15
v_gene: TRBV5-1
j_gene: TRBJ1-5

CDR3aa: CASSSDGAGGPNEQFF
len: 16
v_gene: TRBV11-1
j_gene: TRBJ2-1

CDR3aa: CASSSGTSGSGEQFF
len: 15
v_gene: TRBV11-1
j_gene: TRBJ2-1

CDR3aa: CASKTGTDQETQYF
len: 14
v_gene: TRBV5-1
j_gene: TRBJ2-5

CDR3aa: CASSSNQGTKPQHF
len: 14
v_gene: TRBV11-2
j_gene: TRBJ1-5

CDR3aa: CSANNEAFF
len: 9
v_gene: TRBV20-1
j_gene: TRBJ1-1

CDR3aa: CAISGPGGSGDTQYF
len: 15
v_gene: TRBV10-3
j_gene: TRBJ2-3

CDR3aa: CASRRVWHTGELFF
len: 14
v_gene: TRBV19
j_gene: TRBJ2-2

CDR3aa: CASSSGQVAYEQYF
len: 14
v_gene: TRBV7-2
j_gene: TRBJ2-7

CDR3aa: CASSLHLDTEQYF
len: 13
v_gene: TRBV7-2
j_gene: TRBJ2-7

CDR3aa: CASSPNGEPYGYTF
len: 14
v_gene: TRBV18
j_gene: TRBJ1-2

CDR3aa: CASRRRGGTEAFF
len: 13
v_gene: TRBV2
j_gene: TRBJ1-1

CDR3aa: CASSDTLFPNYGYTF
len: 15
v_gene: TRBV9
j_gene: TRBJ1-2

CDR3aa: CASSVLGQPTEAFF
len: 14
v_gene: TRBV19
j_gene: TRBJ1-1

CDR3aa: CAISERGRDTGELFF
len: 15
v_gene: TRBV10-3
j_gene: TRBJ2-2

CDR3aa: CAISEKGQGSYEQYF
len: 15
v_gene: TRBV10-3
j_gene: TRBJ2-7

CDR3aa: CASSEAPSVVYRVGDTQYF
len: 19
v_gene: TRBV6-1
j_gene: TRBJ2-3

CDR3aa: CASSLDEVEEQYF
len: 13
v_gene: TRBV7-9
j_gene: TRBJ2-7

CDR3aa: CASSSDSNYGYTF
len: 13
v_gene: TRBV2
j_gene: TRBJ1-2

CDR3aa: CASSSRETGTGSSPYEQYF
len: 19
v_gene: TRBV5-1
j_gene: TRBJ2-7

CDR3aa: CASSLLERPEAFF
len: 13
v_gene: TRBV7-9
j_gene: TRBJ1-1

CDR3aa: CASSTDRGNTEAFF
len: 14
v_gene: TRBV5-1
j_gene: TRBJ1-1

CDR3aa: CASSQDTEAFF
len: 11
v_gene: TRBV19
j_gene: TRBJ1-1

CDR3aa: CASSNGQGGGYYGYTF
len: 16
v_gene: TRBV21-1
j_gene: TRBJ1-2

CDR3aa: CASSYRGGAAYNEQFF
len: 16
v_gene: TRBV6-5
j_gene: TRBJ2-1

CDR3aa: CASSHTGGGSYNEQFF
len: 16
v_gene: TRBV7-6
j_gene: TRBJ2-1

CDR3aa: CASSGTSGSYEQYF
len: 14
v_gene: TRBV10-2
j_gene: TRBJ2-7

CDR3aa: CASSPSSRGSGNQPQHF
len: 17
v_gene: TRBV18
j_gene: TRBJ1-5

CDR3aa: CASSFGQGHNEQFF
len: 14
v_gene: TRBV27
j_gene: TRBJ2-1

CDR3aa: CASSEIEGTEAFF
len: 13
v_gene: TRBV6-1
j_gene: TRBJ1-1

CDR3aa: CASKQLALYNEQFF
len: 14
v_gene: TRBV2
j_gene: TRBJ2-1

CDR3aa: CASSLGRLNGEQFF
len: 14
v_gene: TRBV11-1
j_gene: TRBJ2-1

CDR3aa: CASSDYRDGNTIYF
len: 14
v_gene: TRBV9
j_gene: TRBJ1-3

CDR3aa: CASSPRRDRGLEQYF
len: 15
v_gene: TRBV11-2
j_gene: TRBJ2-7

CDR3aa: CATSRDRQGNQPQHF
len: 15
v_gene: TRBV15
j_gene: TRBJ1-5

CDR3aa: CSVRGGGAHGYTF
len: 13
v_gene: TRBV29-1
j_gene: TRBJ1-2

CDR3aa: CASSQEVAVSNQPQHF
len: 16
v_gene: TRBV4-1
j_gene: TRBJ1-5

CDR3aa: CASSPLAGGAEQFF
len: 14
v_gene: TRBV19
j_gene: TRBJ2-1